These T cell receptor beta chains were read from a single sample in a study of T cells after yellow fever vaccination. TCRdb used MiXCR to reprocess the 5' RACE reads, holding one entry per CDR3 protein. Among about 73,000 distinct CDR3 sequences listed, just under 8% were seen once. Sequencing used CD8+ T cells sorted from PBMCs, obtained on the day of the yellow fever booster vaccination. These receptors came from a man aged 30 to 39 who received the YFV17D yellow fever vaccine. CDR3s include the opening cysteine and the closing phenylalanine or tryptophan. A D gene is named only where the DNA matches it firmly. Some rows have no size entry. The others give once, few or many, or a class for an expanded clone.

CDR3 DNA	CDR3 protein	V gene	D gene	clone size	J gene	CDR3 length
TGTGCCACCAGCAGAGGAACTAGCGAGACAGATACGCAGTATTTT	CATSRGTSETDTQYF	TRBV15	TRBD2	few	TRBJ2-3	15
TGCGCCAGCAGCCAAGCTGCGGGGACAGATACGCAGTATTTT	CASSQAAGTDTQYF	TRBV4-3	.	.	TRBJ2-3	14
TGCAGTGCTAGAGATCCGACTCACAGCTACAATGAGCAGTTCTTC	CSARDPTHSYNEQFF	TRBV20-1	.	many	TRBJ2-1	15
TGCAGCGTTTATAGGGAGTACAATGAGCAGTTCTTC	CSVYREYNEQFF	TRBV29-1	.	once	TRBJ2-1	12
TGTGCCAGCAAACTCGGGGGGACCCAGTACTTC	CASKLGGTQYF	TRBV2	.	.	TRBJ2-5	11
TGTGCCACCAGGGAGACAGGGACCGGGGAGCTGTTTTTT	CATRETGTGELFF	TRBV24-1	TRBD1	few	TRBJ2-2	13
TGTGCCAGCAGTTACTCGCAAGGGGAGACTGAAGCTTTCTTT	CASSYSQGETEAFF	TRBV6-5	.	.	TRBJ1-1	14
TGCGCCAGCAGCCAAGATCCTATAGGGGGCCGGAGCTCCTACGAGCAGTACTTC	CASSQDPIGGRSSYEQYF	TRBV4-3	TRBD1	few	TRBJ2-7	18
TGTGCCAGCAGTGACTCACTAGCGGGAGGAATAACGAACACCGGGGAGCTGTTTTTT	CASSDSLAGGITNTGELFF	TRBV25-1	TRBD2	.	TRBJ2-2	19
TGTGCCAGCAGCTTATTGTTAGGGACAGGCAACGAGCAGTACTTC	CASSLLLGTGNEQYF	TRBV7-2	TRBD1	many	TRBJ2-7	15
TGCGCCAGCAGCCAAGCTAAATGGGGCACAAATGAAAAACTGTTTTTT	CASSQAKWGTNEKLFF	TRBV4-3	.	few	TRBJ1-4	16
TGCGCCAGCAGCTTGGGGGACACTATGAACACTGAAGCTTTCTTT	CASSLGDTMNTEAFF	TRBV5-1	.	.	TRBJ1-1	15
TGTGCCAGCAGTTTAGGGGGAGCCAACGTCCTGACTTTC	CASSLGGANVLTF	TRBV12-3/TRBV12-4	.	few	TRBJ2-6	13
TGTGCCAGTTCCTCAGGGGGCCCCAATCAGCCCCAGCATTTT	CASSSGGPNQPQHF	TRBV19	TRBD1	.	TRBJ1-5	14
TGTGCCAGCAGCCGAGCGGGAGGGGGCTACGAGCAGTACTTC	CASSRAGGGYEQYF	TRBV7-2	TRBD2	.	TRBJ2-7	14
TGTGCCAGCAGTTACGGAGTGACAGTCGCTGAAGCTTTCTTT	CASSYGVTVAEAFF	TRBV6-2/TRBV6-3	.	.	TRBJ1-1	14
TGTGCCAGCAGCCGGGAGGGCGAGCAGTACTTC	CASSREGEQYF	TRBV7-9	TRBD2	many	TRBJ2-7	11
TGTGCCAGCAGCTACTCCCGGGACGGGTACAATGAGCAGTTCTTC	CASSYSRDGYNEQFF	TRBV12-3/TRBV12-4	.	few	TRBJ2-1	15
TGTGCCAGCAGCCCACTTTGGAGCTCCTACAATGAGCAGTTCTTC	CASSPLWSSYNEQFF	TRBV6-5	.	.	TRBJ2-1	15
TGTGCCAGCAGCTTAGGTAGTGGCGGGAGTGAAGAGACCCAGTACTTC	CASSLGSGGSEETQYF	TRBV7-8	TRBD2	few	TRBJ2-5	16
TGTGCCAGCATGGACCCAAGAAAGTCCAATGAGCAGTTCTTC	CASMDPRKSNEQFF	TRBV5-4	.	.	TRBJ2-1	14
TGCGCCAGCAGCCGCTATGAGACCTTAGCCAAAAACATTCAGTACTTC	CASSRYETLAKNIQYF	TRBV4-3	.	few	TRBJ2-4	16
TGCAGCTACCCCCAGCGGGAGGGGGGGCCAGATACGCAGTATTTT	CSYPQREGGPDTQYF	TRBV29-1	TRBD2	many	TRBJ2-3	15
TGTGCCACCAGCAGAGAATCAGGGATTGGGGAGACCCAGTACTTC	CATSRESGIGETQYF	TRBV15	.	.	TRBJ2-5	15
TGCGCCAGCAGAGGGGGGCGCACTGAAGCTTTCTTT	CASRGGRTEAFF	TRBV5-1	.	few	TRBJ1-1	12
TGTGCCAGCAGCCAAGTTGCGATCAGGGCTCACGAGCAGTACTTC	CASSQVAIRAHEQYF	TRBV14	.	many	TRBJ2-7	15
TGTGCCAGCAGCTTATACTCCCCCTTGTCGGTCGATGAGCAGTTCTTC	CASSLYSPLSVDEQFF	TRBV11-2	.	.	TRBJ2-1	16
TGCAGTGCCCAAGGGGGGACAGAGTTGGGAGATACGCAGTATTTT	CSAQGGTELGDTQYF	TRBV20-1	.	.	TRBJ2-3	15
TGTGCCAGCAGCCCTCTTACGCAGCTGGAGCAGTTCTTC	CASSPLTQLEQFF	TRBV3-1	.	.	TRBJ2-1	13
TGTGCCAGCAGCCGTAGTTCGAGGGATGAGCAGTTCTTC	CASSRSSRDEQFF	TRBV7-6	.	.	TRBJ2-1	13
TGTGCCAGCAGTTTAAATAGGTTTAGCAATCAGCCCCTGCATTTT	CASSLNRFSNQPLHF	TRBV28	.	.	TRBJ1-5	15
TGTGCCACCAGCAGAGAAGGGGGCGCAGATACGCAGTATTTT	CATSREGGADTQYF	TRBV15	TRBD1	few	TRBJ2-3	14
TGTGCCAGCAGTGTACTAGCGTCCTACAATGAGCAGTTCTTC	CASSVLASYNEQFF	TRBV27	TRBD2	few	TRBJ2-1	14
TGTGCCAGCAGCTTTGATTACGGAGACCCCTACGAGCAGTACTTC	CASSFDYGDPYEQYF	TRBV5-4	.	few	TRBJ2-7	15
TGTGCCAGCAGAGGAGCCGGACTAGCCTACGAGCAGTACTTC	CASRGAGLAYEQYF	TRBV2	TRBD2	few	TRBJ2-7	14
TGCAGTGCTAGAGACCTGGGGGTAGCGGACGTAATCGATACGCAGTATTTT	CSARDLGVADVIDTQYF	TRBV20-1	.	.	TRBJ2-3	17
TGCAGCGCGCAGGGAGCAGATACGCAGTATTTT	CSAQGADTQYF	TRBV29-1	.	many	TRBJ2-3	11